Presented here are 11 T cell receptor beta chains from one specimen sequenced in a study of blood T cell repertoires in COVID-19. TCRdb's table, derived via immunoSEQ multiplex PCR, lists solely in-frame clones and lacks some. The sample consists of about 250,000 clones, about 87% of them appearing once. The specimen sequenced was PBMCs or T cells enriched from blood (not recorded which). The receptors come from a woman aged 40 to 50 who had been exposed to COVID-19.

V gene TRBV12-3 or TRBV12-4 combines with J gene TRBJ2-2; D gene unclear. The CDR3 loop spans 12 amino acids. V was clipped by 5 bases and J by 3 bases, with 4 bases between them. The CDR3 DNA reads as TGTGCCAGCAGTCGAGACACCGGGGAGCTGTTTTTT. This translates into CASSRDTGELFF.

The chain employs TRBV6-2 or TRBV6-3 and TRBJ2-3; D is unresolved. The length of the CDR3 is 12 residues. V lost 4 bases and J 2 bases, leaving 4 bases between the germline ends. Germline V gene data show CDR1 as MNHEY and CDR2 as SVGEGT. The CDR3 DNA follows: TGTGCCAGCAGTTCTTCCACAGATACGCAGTATTTT. This encodes CASSSSTDTQYF.

The gene calls are TRBV3-1 (or the pseudogene TRBV3-2) and TRBJ1-2, with 11 bases that match TRBD1. From germline, CDR1 is LGHDT and CDR2 YNNKEL (reference sequence). The ends lost 0 bases at V and 8 bases at J; junction bases unmatched: 8. CDR3 size: 16 residues. The CDR3 nucleotides read TGTGCCAGCAGCCAAGACACGGGACAGGGGGACAGGGGCTACACCTTC. It codes for CASSQDTGQGDRGYTF.

This sequence joins TRBV3-1 (or the pseudogene TRBV3-2) and TRBJ1-2; 7 bases fit TRBD1. Germline V gene sequence: CDR1 LGHDT, CDR2 YNNKEL (reference sequence). The CDR3 has 15 amino acids. With 2 bases clipped from V and 4 bases from J, the junction kept 7 bases outside the gene matches. CDR3 residues: CASSQTGTVFYGYTF. CDR3 coding DNA: TGTGCCAGCAGCCAAACCGGGACAGTGTTCTATGGCTACACCTTC.

This clone was recorded only once. The rearrangement uses TRBV30 and TRBJ2-7; 8 nucleotides line up with TRBD1. The CDR3 loop spans 13 amino acids. Unmatched junction bases numbered 7, after V lost 5 bases and J lost 4 bases. Germline assignment: CDR1 GTSNPN and CDR2 SVGIG (reference sequence). The CDR3 is CAWAPGQGYEQYF. CDR3 nucleotides: TGTGCCTGGGCTCCCGGACAGGGTTACGAGCAGTACTTC.

The DNA for the CDR3 is TGTGCCAGCAGTTTTTTACGGACAGGCCGCCCTATCTACAATGAGCAGTTCTTC. This sequence encodes CASSFLRTGRPIYNEQFF. This chain connects TRBV27 to TRBJ2-1; 7 nucleotides match TRBD1. This CDR3 comprises 18 residues. Germline V gene sequence: CDR1 MNHEY, CDR2 SMNVEV (reference sequence). With 3 bases clipped from V and 3 bases from J, the junction kept 14 bases outside the gene matches.

This chain links TRBV9 with TRBJ1-1; D is undetermined. Trimming shortened V by 0 bases and J by 10 bases, and 19 bases separated the two germline ends. CDR3 length: 15 amino acids. Germline V gene data show CDR1 as SGDLS and CDR2 as YYNGEE. The DNA of the CDR3 is TGTGCCAGCAGCGTAGTGAGCAGGCCAAAGTCAACAGCTTTCTTT. Its protein is CASSVVSRPKSTAFF.

The chain combines TRBV9 with TRBJ1-2, with D perhaps TRBD1 (5 bases). There are 14 residues in the CDR3. The germline V gene encodes CDR1 SGDLS and CDR2 YYNGEE. The germline V and J ends were trimmed by 3 bases and 5 bases, with 14 bases remaining between them. The CDR3 nucleotides read TGTGCCAGCAGCGATGCTCAGGGTAGATATGGCTACACCTTC. It codes for CASSDAQGRYGYTF.

V is TRBV4-3 and J is TRBJ2-3, with 11 bases that match TRBD2. Trimming removed 1 base from V and 4 bases from J; junction bases left unmatched: 7. CDR1 is LGHNA and CDR2 is YSLEER in the germline V gene. The CDR3 is 17 residues long. The CDR3 DNA follows: TGCGCCAGCAGCCAAGGATACGGACTAGCGGGCTCAGATACGCAGTATTTT. This sequence encodes CASSQGYGLAGSDTQYF.

The chain recombines TRBV7-8 with TRBJ1-3, with TRBD1 matching 7 bases. The germline V gene encodes CDR1 SGHVS and CDR2 FQNEAQ. The junction had 7 bases not matched to a gene; V was cut back by 5 bases and J by 0 bases. The CDR3 has 16 amino acids. The CDR3 DNA reads as TGTGCCAGCAGCGTTAACAGGGGTTACTCTGGAAACACCATATATTTT. Residues: CASSVNRGYSGNTIYF.

The V call is TRBV10-3, the J call TRBJ1-5, with 10 nucleotides matching TRBD1. The CDR3 consists of 17 residues. Germline trimming cut 5 bases from V and 1 base from J; bases unmatched to any gene: 8. The germline gives CDR1 ENHRY, CDR2 SYGVKD. The CDR3 loop reads CAISTDRGLMSNQPQHF. Here the CDR3 DNA reads TGTGCCATCAGTACTGACAGGGGGCTAATGAGCAATCAGCCCCAGCATTTT.